This T cell receptor beta chain was captured by sequencing in a study of blood T cells in healthy people across ages. With a J-beta primer mix and a sample-barcoded 5' primer, a second PCR ran roughly 7 to 11 cycles. TCRdb passed the 5' RACE reads through MiXCR, listing each CDR3 protein once. The profile shows about 580,000 distinct CDR3 sequences, roughly 43% of them singletons. This clonotype was picked up one time. The junction differs from germline at one of its ends, possibly a read error. The germline gives CDR1 MNHEY, CDR2 SVGAGI. This CDR3 is 15 amino acids long. The TCR originated in a man older than 75 in good health. The specimen was blood. This rearrangement joins TRBV6-5 to TRBJ2-5, with D possibly being TRBD1 (5 bases). The CDR3 DNA sequence: TGTGCCAGCAGTTACTCGGGCCAGGGAATAGAGGCCCAGTACTTC. Translation gives CASSYSGQGIEAQYF.